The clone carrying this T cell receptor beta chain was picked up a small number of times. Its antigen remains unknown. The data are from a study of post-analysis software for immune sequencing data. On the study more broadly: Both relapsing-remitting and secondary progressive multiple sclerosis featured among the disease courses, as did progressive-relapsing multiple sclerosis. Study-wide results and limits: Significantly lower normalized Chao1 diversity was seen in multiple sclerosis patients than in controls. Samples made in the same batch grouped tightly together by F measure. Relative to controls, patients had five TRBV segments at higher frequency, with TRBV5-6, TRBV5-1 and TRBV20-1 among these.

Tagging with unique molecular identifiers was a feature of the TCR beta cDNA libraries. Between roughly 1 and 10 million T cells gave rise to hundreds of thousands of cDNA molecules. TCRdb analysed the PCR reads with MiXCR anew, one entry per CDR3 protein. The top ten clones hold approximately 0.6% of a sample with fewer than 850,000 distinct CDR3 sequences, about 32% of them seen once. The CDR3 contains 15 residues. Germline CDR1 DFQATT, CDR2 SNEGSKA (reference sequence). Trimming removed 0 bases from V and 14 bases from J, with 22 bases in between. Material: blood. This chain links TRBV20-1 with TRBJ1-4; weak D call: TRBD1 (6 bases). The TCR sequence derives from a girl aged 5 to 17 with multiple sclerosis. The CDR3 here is CSAREGSKGGFELFF. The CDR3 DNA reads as TGCAGTGCTAGAGAGGGTTCGAAGGGGGGCTTCGAGCTGTTTTTT.